Sequencing of this TCR beta chain was carried out in a study of blood T cell repertoires in COVID-19. Profiled with immunoSEQ multiplex PCR; TCRdb holds only in-frame clones, not every one. This sample carries about 300,000 clones, about 88% of them seen once, and the ten largest clones take 1.4% to 1.5%. Trimming pared 5 bases from V and 0 bases from J, leaving 14 bases between. Germline CDR1 reads MDHEN; CDR2 reads SYDVKM. There are 16 residues in the CDR3. Sequences were obtained from peripheral blood. This receptor was taken from a human donor with COVID-19, enrolled during active disease. The donor label of this sample is uncertain. V usage is TRBV28 and J usage is TRBJ1-3; D is unresolved. For the CDR3, the DNA is TGTGCCAGCAGTCCCCGGGATGTGCCCTCTGGAAACACCATATATTTT. This translates into CASSPRDVPSGNTIYF.